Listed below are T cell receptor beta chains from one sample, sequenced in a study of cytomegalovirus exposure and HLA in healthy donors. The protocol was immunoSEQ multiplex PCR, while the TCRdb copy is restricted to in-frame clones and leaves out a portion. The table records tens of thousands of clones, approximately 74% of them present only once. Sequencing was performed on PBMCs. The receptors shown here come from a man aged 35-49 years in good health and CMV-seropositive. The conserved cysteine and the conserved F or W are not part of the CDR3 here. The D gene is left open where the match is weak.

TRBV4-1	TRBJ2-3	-	ASSQALRGTQY
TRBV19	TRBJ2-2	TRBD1	ASQGAGRSGELF
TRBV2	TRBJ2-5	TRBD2	ASSGISGAIKETQY
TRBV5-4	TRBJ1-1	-	ASSPGDTEAF
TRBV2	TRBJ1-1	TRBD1	ASSRPGTGEERAF
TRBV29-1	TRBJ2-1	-	SGGGGPEKKEQF
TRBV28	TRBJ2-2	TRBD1	ATLARTGNTGELF
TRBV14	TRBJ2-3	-	ASSQDYSPGDTQY
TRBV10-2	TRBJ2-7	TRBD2	ASSATSGMSYEQY
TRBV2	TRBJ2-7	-	ASRARYEQY